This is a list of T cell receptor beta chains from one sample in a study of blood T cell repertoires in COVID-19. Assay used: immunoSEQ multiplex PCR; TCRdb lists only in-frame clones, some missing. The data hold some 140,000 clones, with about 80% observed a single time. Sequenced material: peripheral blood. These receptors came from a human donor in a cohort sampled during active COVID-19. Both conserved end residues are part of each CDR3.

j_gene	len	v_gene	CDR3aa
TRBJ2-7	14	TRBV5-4	CASSLRGGHNEQYF
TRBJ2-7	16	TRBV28	CASSFYPDEGGNEQYF
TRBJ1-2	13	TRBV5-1	CASSLGQVDRYTF
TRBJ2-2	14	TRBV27	CASSRRGGTGELFF
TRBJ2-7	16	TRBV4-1	CASSQGLALLAYEQYF
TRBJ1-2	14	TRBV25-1	CASRPRGQSWGYTF
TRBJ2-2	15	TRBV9	CASSPTYPVAGELFF
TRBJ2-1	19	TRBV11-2	CASSPSGRGERGTHNEQFF
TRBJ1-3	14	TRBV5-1	CASSSGQGANTIYF
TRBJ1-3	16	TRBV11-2	CASSPGQGAYGNTIYF
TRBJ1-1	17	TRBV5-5	CASSLIPTGAMNTEAFF
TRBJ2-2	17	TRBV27	CASSLRTSGGRGGELFF
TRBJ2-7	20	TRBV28	CASSFRTTGTSGPSSYEQYF
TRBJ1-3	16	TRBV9	CASSVELGAKGNTIYF
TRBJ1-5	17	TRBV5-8	CASSWGGTATSNQPQHF
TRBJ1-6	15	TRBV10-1	CASSETGTENSPLHF
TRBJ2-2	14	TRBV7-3	CASSLIGGTGELFF
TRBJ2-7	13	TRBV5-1	CASSGTGGGEQYF
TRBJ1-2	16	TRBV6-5	CASSYDRTGVGYGYTF
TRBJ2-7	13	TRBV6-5	CASSGQGVIRQYF
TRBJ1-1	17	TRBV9	CASSAGTAPEGNTEAFF
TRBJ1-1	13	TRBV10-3	CAISDPTLTGAFF
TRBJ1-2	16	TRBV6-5	CASSYSRRSDNYGYTF
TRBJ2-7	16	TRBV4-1	CASSQDLRQGSHEQYF
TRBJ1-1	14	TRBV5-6	CASSLGTLNTEAFF
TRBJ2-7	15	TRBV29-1	CSVEKGGRGLAEQYF
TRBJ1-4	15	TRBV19	CASSVGTVSNEKLFF
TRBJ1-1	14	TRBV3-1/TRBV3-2	CASSHAEWDTEAFF
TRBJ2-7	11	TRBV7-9	CASSNTYEQYF
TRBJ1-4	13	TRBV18	CASSPRTTEKLFF
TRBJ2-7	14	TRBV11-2	CASSLDWGAYEQYF
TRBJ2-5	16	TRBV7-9	CASSLDLAGGLETQYF